These T cell receptor beta chains were read from a single sample in a study of T-cell memory formation after mild COVID-19. TCRdb processed the 5' RACE reads anew with MiXCR; each CDR3 protein has one entry. The sample consists of more than 120,000 distinct CDR3 sequences, about 19% of them appearing once. Sequenced sample: PBMCs or a T cell subset sorted from them (not recorded which). These receptor sequences come from an adult woman who had mild COVID-19 (a few samples of this study predate the infection). Cell type and time point are not known. Each CDR3 is given with its conserved first and last residue.

>TRBJ2-2|TRBV7-2
CASSLGGIGELFF
>TRBJ2-3|TRBV5-4
CASSPAVSTDTQYF
>TRBJ2-7|TRBV6-2/TRBV6-3
CASRQDPYEQYF
>TRBJ2-2|TRBV7-3
CASSPRTGPNTGELFF
>TRBJ2-3|TRBV5-1
CASNQGGVTDTQYF
>TRBJ2-1|TRBV7-8
CASSLRVWVSGAGQFF
>TRBJ2-3|TRBV9
CASSVVNEDTQYF
>TRBJ1-2|TRBV9
CASSVDQGKNGYTF
>TRBJ1-1|TRBV18
CASSSTTGPSAFF
>TRBJ2-1|TRBV12-3/TRBV12-4
CASSRPVQDNEQFF
>TRBJ1-3|TRBV5-1
CASSLTDSRNTIYF
>TRBJ2-1|TRBV6-1
CASSVTSGGAYDEQFF
>TRBJ2-2|TRBV5-1
CASSPGLRNTGELFF
>TRBJ2-7|TRBV7-2
CASSLAYPRSHEQYF
>TRBJ2-1|TRBV5-6
CASSLKTGLHEQFF
>TRBJ2-1|TRBV12-3/TRBV12-4
CASSKRTSGVSSYNEQFF
>TRBJ1-4|TRBV5-1
CASSRGQGKTNEKLFF
>TRBJ2-6|TRBV15
CATSRDGTGGKEVLTF
>TRBJ2-7|TRBV6-2/TRBV6-3
CASSTPAGARYEQYF
>TRBJ1-2|TRBV12-3/TRBV12-4
CASSPRGGQHYGYTF
>TRBJ2-1|TRBV9
CASSATGVVRYNEQFF
>TRBJ2-1|TRBV5-1
CASSRAGSYNEQFF
>TRBJ2-4|TRBV29-1
CSVVLGADIQYF
>TRBJ2-1|TRBV14
CASSQGDRLSVGQFF
>TRBJ2-1|TRBV5-1
CASSPGLAPGNEQFF
>TRBJ2-2|TRBV7-3
CASKTSSGETGELFF
>TRBJ1-2|TRBV24-1
CATSESWAYGYTF
>TRBJ1-1|TRBV5-1
CASSWSAGAEAFF
>TRBJ1-1|TRBV5-1
CASSKTLNTEAFF
>TRBJ2-7|TRBV9
CASSVDGRALYEQYF
>TRBJ1-3|TRBV7-2
CASSLQGLQGTIYF
>TRBJ1-2|TRBV5-1
CASSLAGEFPYGYTF
>TRBJ2-5|TRBV6-6
CASSPGWAGGRIQETQYF
>TRBJ2-1|TRBV5-6
CASSIWGQGLIPDEQFF
>TRBJ2-1|TRBV5-5
CASSVGTGTSGGLPKFF
>TRBJ2-1|TRBV5-4
CASSSDRVLEQFF
>TRBJ1-1|TRBV20-1
CSASPRAEAFF
>TRBJ1-5|TRBV19
CASSKVVGVFNQPQHF
>TRBJ2-7|TRBV29-1
CSVDSGGARGEQYF
>TRBJ2-3|TRBV12-3/TRBV12-4
CASSTRGADTQYF
>TRBJ1-5|TRBV15
CATSRVGSNQPQHF
>TRBJ1-5|TRBV12-3/TRBV12-4
CASSYGNSNQPQHF
>TRBJ1-2|TRBV7-2
CASSPGTGWVYGYTF
>TRBJ2-7|TRBV6-2/TRBV6-3
CASSYRLWTSGRATSYEQYF
>TRBJ2-1|TRBV5-1
CASSLEFAGQTYNEQFF
>TRBJ2-6|TRBV5-6
CASSIISGANVLTF
>TRBJ1-5|TRBV12-3/TRBV12-4
CASSLGLSQTYSNQPQHF
>TRBJ2-6|TRBV5-1
CASLAKPGANVLTF
>TRBJ2-6|TRBV20-1
CSARDGGSSGANVLTF
>TRBJ2-7|TRBV7-9
CASSVGQGAYEQYF
>TRBJ2-5|TRBV7-2
CASSLGAAVGQETQYF
>TRBJ1-5|TRBV12-3/TRBV12-4
CASSLQGLGNQPQHF
>TRBJ2-1|TRBV7-6
CASSRGRGAGRGFSYNEQFF
>TRBJ1-2|TRBV5-5
CASSLETVLRGYTF
>TRBJ1-2|TRBV11-3
CASSPRAQGDYTF